The present TCR beta chain was sequenced within a study of shared clonotypes between healthy human individuals. The CDR3 is 15 amino acids. The trim removed 6 bases at V and 5 bases at J, leaving 7 bases unmatched. Germline V gene data show CDR1 as MNHEY and CDR2 as SVGAGI. Investigators divided CD4+ cells into CD45RA+ naive and CD45RA-negative memory subsets. The repertoire was sequenced with immunoSEQ multiplex PCR; TCRdb's copy has only in-frame clones and lacks some. The sample records approximately 340,000 clones, about 73% being singletons. This clone was counted once. This chain joins TRBV6-5 and TRBJ2-5; 12 bases match TRBD2. This TCR derives from a man aged 25-45 years in good health. The sequenced material came from memory CD4+ T cells sorted from blood. As for subset: CD45RA-negative fraction. In nucleotides, the CDR3 is TGTGCCAGCAGACGACTAGCGGGAGTCCGGGAGACCCAGTACTTC. Protein sequence: CASRRLAGVRETQYF.